Below, 7 T cell receptor beta chains from the same sample are listed, as sequenced in a study of T cell responses to AZD1222 COVID-19 vaccine. Profiled with immunoSEQ multiplex PCR; TCRdb holds only in-frame clones, not every one. The sample has 95,000 to 150,000 clones, about 90% seen once. This specimen consisted of peripheral blood, obtained on day 0 of AZD1222 vaccination. Source of these receptors: an adult in good health.

V gene TRBV3-1 (or the pseudogene TRBV3-2) combines with J gene TRBJ1-3; D unresolved. The CDR3 has 14 residues. Between the trimmed V and J ends, which lost 3 bases and 0 bases, there was a span of 6 bases. CDR1 is LGHDT, CDR2 YNNKEL, per germline (reference sequence). CDR3 protein: CASSQEVSGNTIYF. CDR3 DNA: TGTGCCAGCAGCCAGGAAGTCTCTGGAAACACCATATATTTT.

The chain employs TRBV28 and TRBJ1-5; 10 bases line up with TRBD1. This CDR3 region has 13 residues. Germline CDR1 is MDHEN and CDR2 is SYDVKM. With V trimmed by 10 bases and J by 4 bases, 4 bases remained unmatched. The CDR3 region is CATRDRGNQPQHF. CDR3 nucleotides: TGTGCCACCAGGGACAGGGGAAATCAGCCCCAGCATTTT.

The chain couples TRBV6-6 to TRBJ2-3, with 10 bases aligning to TRBD2. Trimming cost V 6 bases and J 1 base; bases outside gene matches: 19. The germline V gene has CDR1 MNHNY and CDR2 SVGAGI (reference sequence). The CDR3 is made up of 20 amino acids. CDR3 in amino acids: CASSPRGLAGVAGGTDTQYF. The CDR3 coding sequence is TGTGCCAGCAGCCCCAGGGGCCTAGCGGGGGTGGCCGGGGGCACAGATACGCAGTATTTT.

In its sample, this clone was seen once. This sequence joins TRBV4-1 and TRBJ2-7, with 9 bases matching TRBD1. Germline CDR1 reads MGHRA; CDR2 reads YSYEKL. The J segment lost 3 bases and the V segment lost 2 bases, leaving 14 bases of the junction unmatched. This CDR3 is built from 18 residues. The CDR3 here is CASSQSPGQGRGYYEQYF. CDR3 DNA: TGCGCCAGCAGCCAATCACCGGGACAGGGTCGTGGTTACTACGAGCAGTACTTC.

The rearrangement links TRBV2 to TRBJ2-5; D is unresolved. Trimming removed 4 bases from V and 3 bases from J, with 18 bases in between. This CDR3 is 16 amino acids long. Germline V gene lookup returns CDR1 SNHLY and CDR2 FYNNEI. Here the CDR3 DNA reads TGTGCCAGCAGTGCCCCCCTCCGATCCTCGGAAGAGACCCAGTACTTC. Protein: CASSAPLRSSEETQYF.

This chain joins TRBV7-8 and TRBJ1-1, with D hard to call. The CDR3 is 13 amino acids. V gave up 5 bases and J gave up 4 bases, with 11 bases separating them. Germline-derived CDR1 and CDR2 are SGHVS and FQNEAQ. CDR3 residues: CASSPGRGTEAFF. CDR3 DNA: TGTGCCAGCAGCCCAGGACGCGGCACTGAAGCTTTCTTT.

The chain combines TRBV10-3 with TRBJ2-1; 11 bases line up with TRBD2. Germline V CDR1 and CDR2: ENHRY, SYGVKD. The CDR3 length is 16 residues. V lost 3 bases to trimming and J lost 6 bases; unmatched junction nucleotides: 7. The DNA of the CDR3 is TGTGCCATCAGTGACCTAGCGGGGGGCCATGGCAATGAGCAGTTCTTC. Protein sequence: CAISDLAGGHGNEQFF.